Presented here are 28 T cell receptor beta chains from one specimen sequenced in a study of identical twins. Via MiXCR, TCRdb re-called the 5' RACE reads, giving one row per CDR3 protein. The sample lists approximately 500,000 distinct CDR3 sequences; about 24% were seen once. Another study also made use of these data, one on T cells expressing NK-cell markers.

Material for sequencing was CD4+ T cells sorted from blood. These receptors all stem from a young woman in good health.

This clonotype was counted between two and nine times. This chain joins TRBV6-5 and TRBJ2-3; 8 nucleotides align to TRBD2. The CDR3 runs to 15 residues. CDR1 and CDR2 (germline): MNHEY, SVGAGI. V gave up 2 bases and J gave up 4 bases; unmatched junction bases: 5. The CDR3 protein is CASSYAGGLADTQYF. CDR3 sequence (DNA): TGTGCCAGCAGTTACGCGGGGGGTTTAGCAGATACGCAGTATTTT.

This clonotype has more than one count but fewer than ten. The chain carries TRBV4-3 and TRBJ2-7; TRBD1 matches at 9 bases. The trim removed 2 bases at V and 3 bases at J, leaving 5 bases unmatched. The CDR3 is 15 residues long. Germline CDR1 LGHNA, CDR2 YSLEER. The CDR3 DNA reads TGCGCCAGCAGCCAATCGCCGGGACAGGGCTACGAGCAGTACTTC. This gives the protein CASSQSPGQGYEQYF.

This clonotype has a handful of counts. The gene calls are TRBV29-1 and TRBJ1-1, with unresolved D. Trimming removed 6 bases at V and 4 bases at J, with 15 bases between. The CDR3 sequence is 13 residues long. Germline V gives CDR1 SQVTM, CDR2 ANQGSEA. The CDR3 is CSVAWTAGTEAFF. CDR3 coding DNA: TGCAGCGTGGCCTGGACGGCCGGCACTGAAGCTTTCTTT.

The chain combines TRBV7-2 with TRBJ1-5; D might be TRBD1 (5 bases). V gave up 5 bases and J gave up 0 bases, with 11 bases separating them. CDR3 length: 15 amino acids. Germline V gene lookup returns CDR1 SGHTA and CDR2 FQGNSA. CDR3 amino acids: CASSRGSSSNQPQHF. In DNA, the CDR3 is TGTGCCAGCAGCCGGGGGTCCAGTAGCAATCAGCCCCAGCATTTT.

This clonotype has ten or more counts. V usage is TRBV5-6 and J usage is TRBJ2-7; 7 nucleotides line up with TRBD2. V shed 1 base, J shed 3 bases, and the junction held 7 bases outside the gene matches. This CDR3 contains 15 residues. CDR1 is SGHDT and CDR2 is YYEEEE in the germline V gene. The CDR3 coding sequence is TGTGCCAGCAGCTTGTGGACTAGGGAGGTCTACGAGCAGTACTTC. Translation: CASSLWTREVYEQYF.

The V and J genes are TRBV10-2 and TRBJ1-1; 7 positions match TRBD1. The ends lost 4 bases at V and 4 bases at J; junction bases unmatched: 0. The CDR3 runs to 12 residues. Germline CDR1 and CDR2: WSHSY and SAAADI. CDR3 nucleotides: TGCGCCAGCAGTGGACAGGGCACTGAAGCTTTCTTT. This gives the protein CASSGQGTEAFF.

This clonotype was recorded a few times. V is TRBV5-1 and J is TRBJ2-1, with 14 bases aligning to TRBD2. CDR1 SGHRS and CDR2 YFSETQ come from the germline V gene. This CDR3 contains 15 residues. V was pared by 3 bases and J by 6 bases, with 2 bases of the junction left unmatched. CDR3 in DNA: TGCGCCAGCAGCTCGGGACTAGCGGGGGTCAATGAGCAGTTCTTC. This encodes CASSSGLAGVNEQFF.

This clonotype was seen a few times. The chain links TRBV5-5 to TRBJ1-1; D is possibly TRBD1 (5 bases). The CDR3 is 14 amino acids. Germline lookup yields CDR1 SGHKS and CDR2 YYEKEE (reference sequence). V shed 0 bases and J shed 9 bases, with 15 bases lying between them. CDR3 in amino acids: CASSLEGSGPQAFF. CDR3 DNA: TGTGCCAGCAGCTTGGAGGGTTCGGGGCCCCAAGCTTTCTTT.

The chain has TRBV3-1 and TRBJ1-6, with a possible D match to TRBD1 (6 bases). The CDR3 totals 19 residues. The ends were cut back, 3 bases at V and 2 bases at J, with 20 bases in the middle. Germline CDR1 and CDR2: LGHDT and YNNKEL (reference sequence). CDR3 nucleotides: TGTGCCAGCAGCCAGCCCGGGACACCGGGGGGACCCTATAATTCACCCCTCCACTTT. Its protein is CASSQPGTPGGPYNSPLHF.

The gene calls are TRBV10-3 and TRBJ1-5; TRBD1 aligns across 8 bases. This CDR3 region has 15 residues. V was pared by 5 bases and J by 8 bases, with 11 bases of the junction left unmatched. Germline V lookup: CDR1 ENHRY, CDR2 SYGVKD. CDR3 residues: CAISSGQGKSEPQHF. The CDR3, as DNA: TGTGCCATCAGTTCCGGACAGGGTAAAAGTGAGCCCCAGCATTTT.

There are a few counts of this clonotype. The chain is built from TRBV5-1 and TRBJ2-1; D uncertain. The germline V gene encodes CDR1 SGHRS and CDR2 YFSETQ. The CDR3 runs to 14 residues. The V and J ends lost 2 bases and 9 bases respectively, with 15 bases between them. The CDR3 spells CASSLRGITGEQFF. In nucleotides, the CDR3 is TGCGCCAGCAGCTTAAGAGGAATTACGGGTGAGCAGTTCTTC.

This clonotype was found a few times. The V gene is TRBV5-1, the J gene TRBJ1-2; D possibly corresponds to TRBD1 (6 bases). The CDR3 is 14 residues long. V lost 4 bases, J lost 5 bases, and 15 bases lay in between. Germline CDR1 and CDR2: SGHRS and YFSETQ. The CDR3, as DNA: TGCGCCAGCAGCCCCATACAGGGCTCATATGGCTACACCTTC. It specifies CASSPIQGSYGYTF.

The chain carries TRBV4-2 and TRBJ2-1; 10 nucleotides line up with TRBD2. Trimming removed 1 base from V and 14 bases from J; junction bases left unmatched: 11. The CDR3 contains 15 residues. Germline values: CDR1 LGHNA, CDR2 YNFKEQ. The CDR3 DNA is TGTGCCAGCAGCCAAGGTATCACTAGCGGGGAAATAAAGTTCTTC. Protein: CASSQGITSGEIKFF.

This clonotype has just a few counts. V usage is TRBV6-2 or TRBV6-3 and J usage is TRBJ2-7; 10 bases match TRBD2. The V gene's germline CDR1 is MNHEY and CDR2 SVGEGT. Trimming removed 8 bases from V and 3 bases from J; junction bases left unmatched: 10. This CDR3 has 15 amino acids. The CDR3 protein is CASFEAASGGYEQYF. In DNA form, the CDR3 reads TGTGCCAGCTTTGAGGCGGCTAGCGGGGGCTACGAGCAGTACTTC.

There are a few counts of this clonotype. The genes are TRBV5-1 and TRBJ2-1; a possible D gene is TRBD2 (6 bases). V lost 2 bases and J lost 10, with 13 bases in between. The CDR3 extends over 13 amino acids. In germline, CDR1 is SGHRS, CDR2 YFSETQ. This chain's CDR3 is CASSFEGTPEQFF. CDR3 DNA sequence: TGCGCCAGCAGCTTCGAAGGGACTCCGGAGCAGTTCTTC.

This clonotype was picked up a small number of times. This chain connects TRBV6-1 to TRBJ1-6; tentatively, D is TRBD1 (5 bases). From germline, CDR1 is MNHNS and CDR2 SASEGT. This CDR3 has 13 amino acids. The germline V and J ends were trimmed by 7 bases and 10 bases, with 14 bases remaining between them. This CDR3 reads CASTGHGGSPLHF. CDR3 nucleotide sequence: TGTGCCAGCACTGGCCATGGGGGATCACCCCTCCACTTT.

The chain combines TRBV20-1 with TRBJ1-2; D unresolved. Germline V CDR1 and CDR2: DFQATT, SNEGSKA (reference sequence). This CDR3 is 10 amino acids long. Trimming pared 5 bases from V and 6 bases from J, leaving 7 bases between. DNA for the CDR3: TGCAGTGCTGGGAAGGATGGCTACACCTTC. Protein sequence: CSAGKDGYTF.

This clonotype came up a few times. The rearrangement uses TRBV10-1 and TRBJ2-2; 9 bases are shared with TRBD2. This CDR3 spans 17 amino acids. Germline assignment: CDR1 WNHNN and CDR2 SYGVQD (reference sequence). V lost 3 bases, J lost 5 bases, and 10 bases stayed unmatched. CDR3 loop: CASSDWREGRITGELFF. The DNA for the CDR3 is TGCGCCAGCAGTGACTGGCGGGAGGGGCGAATAACCGGGGAGCTGTTTTTT.

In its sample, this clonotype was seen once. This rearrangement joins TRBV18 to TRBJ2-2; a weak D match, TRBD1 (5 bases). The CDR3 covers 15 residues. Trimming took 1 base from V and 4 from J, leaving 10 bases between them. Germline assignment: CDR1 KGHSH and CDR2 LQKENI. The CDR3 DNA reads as TGTGCCAGCTCACCACAAGGGGCCGTCACCGGGGAGCTGTTTTTT. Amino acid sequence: CASSPQGAVTGELFF.

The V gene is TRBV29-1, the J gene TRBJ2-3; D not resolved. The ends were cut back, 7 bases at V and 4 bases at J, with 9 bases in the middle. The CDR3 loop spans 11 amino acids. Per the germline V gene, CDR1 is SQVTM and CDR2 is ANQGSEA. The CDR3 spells CSGADPDTQYF. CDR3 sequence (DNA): TGCAGCGGGGCCGACCCAGATACGCAGTATTTT.

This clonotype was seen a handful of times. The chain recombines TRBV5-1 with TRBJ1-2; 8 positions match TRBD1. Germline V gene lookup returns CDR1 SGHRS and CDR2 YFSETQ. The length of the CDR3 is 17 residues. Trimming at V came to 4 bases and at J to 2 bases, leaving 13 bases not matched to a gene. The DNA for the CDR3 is TGCGCCAGCAGCCTGCGGCGACCCGGACAGGGAAACTATGGCTACACCTTC. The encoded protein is CASSLRRPGQGNYGYTF.

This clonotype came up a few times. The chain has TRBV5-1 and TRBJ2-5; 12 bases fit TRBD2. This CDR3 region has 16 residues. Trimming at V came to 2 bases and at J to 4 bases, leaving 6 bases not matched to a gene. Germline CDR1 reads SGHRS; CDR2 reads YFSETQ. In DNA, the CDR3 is TGCGCCAGCAGCTTCCTAGCGGGGGGGCTAGTAGAGACCCAGTACTTC. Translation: CASSFLAGGLVETQYF.

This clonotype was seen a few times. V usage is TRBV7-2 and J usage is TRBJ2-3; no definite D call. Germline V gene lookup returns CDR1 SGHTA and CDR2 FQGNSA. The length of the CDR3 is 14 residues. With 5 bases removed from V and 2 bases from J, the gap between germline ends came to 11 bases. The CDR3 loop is CASSMAALTDTQYF. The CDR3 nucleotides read TGTGCCAGCAGCATGGCCGCCCTCACAGATACGCAGTATTTT. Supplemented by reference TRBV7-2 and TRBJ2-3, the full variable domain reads GAGVSQSPSNKVTEKGKDVELRCDPISGHTALYWYRQSLGQGLEFLIYFQGNSAPDKSGLPSDRFSAERTGGSVSTLTIQRTQQEDSAVYLCASSMAALTDTQYFGPGTRLTVL.

The CDR3 region is CASSQMRARHGYTF. CDR3 DNA sequence: TGTGCCAGCAGCCAAATGAGGGCCCGGCATGGCTACACCTTC. This chain joins TRBV3-1 and TRBJ1-2; D is unresolved. V was clipped by 2 bases and J by 6 bases, with 13 bases between them. The CDR3 consists of 14 residues. Germline V gene data show CDR1 as LGHDT and CDR2 as YNNKEL (reference sequence).

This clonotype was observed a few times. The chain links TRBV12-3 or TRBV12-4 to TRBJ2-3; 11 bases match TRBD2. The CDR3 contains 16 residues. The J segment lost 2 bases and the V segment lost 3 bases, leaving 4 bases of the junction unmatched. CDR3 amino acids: CASSFPSGGYTDTQYF. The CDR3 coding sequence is TGTGCCAGCAGTTTCCCTAGCGGGGGGTACACAGATACGCAGTATTTT.

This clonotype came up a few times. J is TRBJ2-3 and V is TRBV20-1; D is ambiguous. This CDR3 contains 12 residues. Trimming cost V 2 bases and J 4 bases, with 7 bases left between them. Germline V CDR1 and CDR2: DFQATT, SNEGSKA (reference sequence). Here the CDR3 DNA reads TGCAGTGCTAGAAAGGGTGCAGATACGCAGTATTTT. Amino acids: CSARKGADTQYF.

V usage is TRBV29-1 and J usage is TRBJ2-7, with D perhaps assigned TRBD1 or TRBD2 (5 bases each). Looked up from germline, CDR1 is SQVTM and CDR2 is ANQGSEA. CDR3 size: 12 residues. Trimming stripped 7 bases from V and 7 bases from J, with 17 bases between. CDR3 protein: CSGLGTGREQYF. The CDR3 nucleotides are TGCAGCGGGCTAGGGACGGGAAGGGAGCAGTACTTC.

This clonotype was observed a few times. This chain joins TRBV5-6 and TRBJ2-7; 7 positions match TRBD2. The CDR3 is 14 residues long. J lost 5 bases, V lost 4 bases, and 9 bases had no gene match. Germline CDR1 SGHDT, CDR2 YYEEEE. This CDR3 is CASSPGREFDEQYF. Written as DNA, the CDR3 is TGTGCCAGCAGCCCAGGGAGGGAGTTCGACGAGCAGTACTTC.